The 30 T cell receptor beta chains reported below all come from one sample, sequenced in a study of radiotherapy plus CTLA-4 blockade in lung cancer. Produced via immunoSEQ multiplex PCR; TCRdb's table is partial and in-frame only. The table records approximately 85,000 clones, approximately 82% of them present only once. This specimen consisted of peripheral blood, obtained from a patient treated with radiotherapy plus ipilimumab. The source is a human donor with non-small cell lung cancer that progressed on radiotherapy plus ipilimumab.

The chain recombines TRBV19 with TRBJ2-2; D remains ambiguous. In germline, CDR1 is LNHDA, CDR2 SQIVND (reference sequence). V gave up 6 bases and J gave up 4 bases, with 3 bases separating them. There are 11 residues in the CDR3. The CDR3 nucleotides are TGTGCCAGTAGATCCACCGGGGAGCTGTTTTTT. Translation gives CASRSTGELFF.

The chain has TRBV6-1 and TRBJ1-5; D gene ambiguous. Germline V gives CDR1 MNHNS, CDR2 SASEGT. The CDR3 spans 12 residues. The V end lost 8 bases, the J end lost 3 bases, and 8 bases lay between the germline ends. The CDR3 region has the DNA TGTGCCAGCGCTCGGAACAATCAGCCCCAGCATTTT. Protein product: CASARNNQPQHF.

This clone turned up a few times. V and J are TRBV19 and TRBJ2-2; a weak D match, TRBD1 (6 bases). The CDR3 totals 14 residues. V gave up 9 bases and J gave up 0 bases, with 11 bases separating them. Germline V gene data show CDR1 as LNHDA and CDR2 as SQIVND (reference sequence). The chain's CDR3 is CASLRDTNTGELFF. For the CDR3, the DNA is TGTGCCAGCCTGAGGGACACGAACACCGGGGAGCTGTTTTTT.

V is TRBV2 and J is TRBJ2-7, with TRBD2 identical over 12 bases. The CDR3 is made up of 15 amino acids. The germline V gene has CDR1 SNHLY and CDR2 FYNNEI. V was pared by 3 bases and J by 6 bases, with 6 bases of the junction left unmatched. In DNA, the CDR3 is TGTGCCAGCAGTGATTTGACTAGCGGGAGCGGCGAGCAGTACTTC. This gives the protein CASSDLTSGSGEQYF.

The rearrangement joins TRBV5-4 to TRBJ2-2, with 11 positions matching TRBD2. The CDR3 covers 16 residues. V shed 1 base, J shed 5 bases, and the junction held 4 bases outside the gene matches. CDR1 SGHNT and CDR2 YYREEE come from the germline V gene (reference sequence). The CDR3 loop reads CASSLLAGGGTGELFF. The CDR3 coding sequence is TGTGCCAGCAGCTTGTTAGCGGGAGGGGGTACCGGGGAGCTGTTTTTT.

The V call is TRBV30, the J call TRBJ2-2; possibly TRBD1 for D (5 bases). The CDR3 extends over 13 amino acids. Trimming left V 4 bases short and J 3 bases short, with 9 bases between. The germline gives CDR1 GTSNPN, CDR2 SVGIG (reference sequence). CDR3 sequence: CAWNRFDTGELFF. CDR3 nucleotides: TGTGCCTGGAACAGGTTTGACACCGGGGAGCTGTTTTTT. The whole variable domain, filled in from reference TRBV30 and TRBJ2-2, reads SQTIHQWPATLVQPVGSPLSLECTVEGTSNPNLYWYRQAAGRGLQLLFYSVGIGQISSEVPQNLSASRPQDRQFILSSKKLLLSDSGFYLCAWNRFDTGELFFGEGSRLTVL.

The chain recombines TRBV27 with TRBJ1-2; TRBD1 agrees at 7 bases. Germline loops: CDR1 MNHEY, CDR2 SMNVEV (reference sequence). The CDR3 runs to 16 residues. V lost 4 bases, J lost 10 bases, and 18 bases stayed unmatched. The DNA of the CDR3 is TGTGCCAGCAGTTCCGCCAGGGGGGGTCCTGGTTTAGACTACACCTTC. The encoded protein is CASSSARGGPGLDYTF.

The V and J genes are TRBV5-4 and TRBJ2-3; 10 nucleotides agree with TRBD2. The CDR3 runs to 16 residues. Trimming took 0 bases from V and 6 from J; bases not matched to a gene: 7. From germline, CDR1 is SGHNT and CDR2 YYREEE (reference sequence). CDR3 DNA sequence: TGTGCCAGCAGCTTGGTAGCGGGGGGCCCCGGGGATACGCAGTATTTT. This sequence encodes CASSLVAGGPGDTQYF.

The CDR3 DNA is TGTGCCAGCAGCCCCGCCAATGGCGAGCAGTACTTC. Protein product: CASSPANGEQYF. J is TRBJ2-7 and V is TRBV28; D remains unclear. V was trimmed by 6 bases and J by 6 bases, leaving 12 bases between them. The germline V gene encodes CDR1 MDHEN and CDR2 SYDVKM. The CDR3 consists of 12 residues.

The V call is TRBV7-8, the J call TRBJ2-5; no firm D call. The CDR3 covers 15 residues. V lost 0 bases and J 5 bases, leaving 13 bases between the germline ends. Germline CDR1 is SGHVS and CDR2 is FQNEAQ. CDR3 region: CASSLAGPPGETQYF. The CDR3 DNA is TGTGCCAGCAGCTTAGCCGGACCACCCGGGGAGACCCAGTACTTC.

The chain is built from TRBV6-1 and TRBJ1-1; D is uncertain. CDR1 MNHNS and CDR2 SASEGT come from the germline V gene. V dropped 3 bases and J dropped 8 bases, with 7 bases sitting between them. This CDR3 spans 11 amino acids. The CDR3 loop reads CASSEGYEAFF. CDR3 coding DNA: TGTGCCAGCAGTGAGGGTTACGAAGCTTTCTTT.

The V gene is TRBV27, the J gene TRBJ1-1; D is perhaps TRBD1 (5 bases). This CDR3 spans 13 amino acids. Trimming took off 6 bases at V and 4 bases at J, with 12 bases between the two ends. CDR1 is MNHEY, CDR2 SMNVEV, per germline (reference sequence). CDR3 sequence: CASRTDRLTEAFF. The CDR3 DNA reads as TGTGCCAGCAGAACAGACAGACTCACTGAAGCTTTCTTT.

In its sample, this clone was seen once. The DNA for the CDR3 is TGTGCCAGCAGCGTACAGGGGTCTCGCCCTAATAATTCACCCCTCCACTTT. This codes for CASSVQGSRPNNSPLHF. The gene calls are TRBV5-4 and TRBJ1-6; 7 bases map to TRBD1. Germline V gives CDR1 SGHNT, CDR2 YYREEE (reference sequence). This CDR3 spans 17 amino acids. Germline trimming cut 4 bases from V and 5 bases from J; bases unmatched to any gene: 12.

The J gene is TRBJ1-5, the V gene TRBV4-1, with no clear D. Germline V gene data show CDR1 as MGHRA and CDR2 as YSYEKL. V was pared by 2 bases and J by 6 bases, with 8 bases between. CDR3 length equals 13 residues. CDR3 residues: CASSQSSFQPQHF. The CDR3 DNA reads as TGCGCCAGCAGCCAATCCTCATTTCAGCCCCAGCATTTT.

The V gene is TRBV5-1, the J gene TRBJ2-1, with 15 positions matching TRBD2. The CDR3 sequence is 18 residues long. V was clipped by 3 bases and J by 6 bases; unmatched bases: 10. From germline, CDR1 is SGHRS and CDR2 YFSETQ. The CDR3 DNA sequence: TGCGCCAGCAGCTCCGGACTAGCGGGAGGGGAGAGGGGCAATGAGCAGTTCTTC. Residues: CASSSGLAGGERGNEQFF.

This chain connects TRBV19 to TRBJ2-4, with 7 bases matching TRBD1. This CDR3 has 14 amino acids. Trimming removed 7 bases from V and 0 bases from J; junction bases left unmatched: 3. Germline V lookup: CDR1 LNHDA, CDR2 SQIVND (reference sequence). CDR3 sequence: CASMTGTAKNIQYF. In DNA, the CDR3 is TGTGCCAGTATGACAGGGACAGCCAAAAACATTCAGTACTTC.

CDR3 DNA sequence: TGTGCCAGCGGACAGGGCCAAGGGAATGAGCAGTTCTTC. This gives the protein CASGQGQGNEQFF. This chain uses TRBV7-6 with TRBJ2-1; TRBD1 aligns across 8 bases. The CDR3 spans 13 residues. Germline V gene sequence: CDR1 SGHVS, CDR2 FNYEAQ. V lost 8 bases and J lost 7; bases outside the gene matches: 7.

Written as DNA, the CDR3 is TGTGCCAGCAGAGCGGGGCGGTCTAATTCACCCCTCCACTTT. Its protein is CASRAGRSNSPLHF. This chain uses TRBV6-1 with TRBJ1-6, with D possibly matching TRBD1 (5 bases). The germline CDR1 and CDR2 sequences are MNHNS and SASEGT. V lost 6 bases to trimming and J lost 6 bases, with 12 bases between them. This CDR3 spans 14 amino acids.

This chain connects TRBV5-4 to TRBJ2-1; 8 bases are shared with TRBD1. From germline, CDR1 is SGHNT and CDR2 YYREEE (reference sequence). Trimming at V came to 5 bases and at J to 6 bases, leaving 7 bases not matched to a gene. The CDR3 covers 14 residues. The CDR3 region is CASRLRDRTNEQFF. The DNA for the CDR3 is TGTGCCAGCAGACTGAGGGACAGGACCAATGAGCAGTTCTTC.

The chain links TRBV27 to TRBJ2-3, with TRBD2 matching over 14 bases. Germline-derived CDR1 and CDR2 are MNHEY and SMNVEV (reference sequence). The CDR3 is made up of 18 amino acids. V trimming: 4 bases; J trimming: 6 bases; junction bases outside the gene matches: 12. The CDR3 spells CASSSIPGLAGVRDTQYF. The CDR3 DNA sequence: TGTGCCAGCAGTTCAATCCCGGGACTAGCGGGAGTGAGGGATACGCAGTATTTT.

This chain joins TRBV7-2 and TRBJ2-7, with D possibly matching TRBD2 (5 bases). V was clipped by 1 base and J by 3 bases, with 13 bases between them. Germline V lookup: CDR1 SGHTA, CDR2 FQGNSA. CDR3 length equals 15 residues. CDR3 coding DNA: TGTGCCAGCAGCTTAGTCGGTGGAGGAAACTACGAGCAGTACTTC. It is translated as CASSLVGGGNYEQYF. Combining the CDR3 with reference TRBV7-2 and TRBJ2-7 gives the whole variable domain GAGVSQSPSNKVTEKGKDVELRCDPISGHTALYWYRQSLGQGLEFLIYFQGNSAPDKSGLPSDRFSAERTGGSVSTLTIQRTQQEDSAVYLCASSLVGGGNYEQYFGPGTRLTVT.

The gene calls are TRBV6-6 and TRBJ2-1; possible D gene TRBD2, 5 bases. Germline CDR1 is MNHNY and CDR2 is SVGAGI (reference sequence). Trimming removed 2 bases at V and 0 bases at J, with 5 bases between. The CDR3 is made up of 14 amino acids. The CDR3 nucleotides are TGTGCCAGCAGTTACGGGAGCTCCTACAATGAGCAGTTCTTC. Translated: CASSYGSSYNEQFF.

This clone has only a few counts. This chain connects TRBV10-3 to TRBJ1-4; D is perhaps TRBD1 (6 bases). The CDR3 is 14 residues long. V gave up 6 bases and J gave up 0 bases, with 8 bases separating them. Germline V gives CDR1 ENHRY, CDR2 SYGVKD. As DNA, the CDR3 is TGTGCCATCAGGGACAGTGCAACTAATGAAAAACTGTTTTTT. Protein product: CAIRDSATNEKLFF.

The chain combines TRBV21-1 with TRBJ2-3; the D call in the table, TRBD1, was not verified against the DNA. TRBV21-1 constitutes a pseudogene. CDR3 length: 15 amino acids. Here the CDR3 reads CASSNGQEGTDTQYF. For the CDR3, the DNA is TGTGCCAGCAGCAACGGACAGGAGGGCACAGATACGCAGTATTTT.

The chain employs TRBV15 and TRBJ2-3; 7 bases agree with TRBD2. The CDR3 has 20 amino acids. V shed 0 bases, J shed 3 bases, and the junction held 18 bases outside the gene matches. CDR1 and CDR2 from the germline V gene are LNHNV and YYDKDF (reference sequence). The CDR3 protein is CATSRDPMPGGRSGTDTQYF. The CDR3 DNA reads as TGTGCCACCAGCAGAGACCCAATGCCTGGCGGGAGAAGTGGTACAGATACGCAGTATTTT.

This clone was seen just once. The V gene is TRBV5-8, the J gene TRBJ1-5; 9 bases line up with TRBD1. The germline CDR1 and CDR2 sequences are SGHTS and YDEGEE. This CDR3 is 15 amino acids long. The ends lost 1 base at V and 5 bases at J; junction bases unmatched: 4. The CDR3 DNA is TGTGCCAGCAGCTTGAACAGGGGGCAACATCAGCCCCAGCATTTT. Translated, it gives CASSLNRGQHQPQHF.

The chain links TRBV4-1 to TRBJ2-1, with D perhaps TRBD1 (5 bases). Germline CDR1 is MGHRA and CDR2 is YSYEKL. Trimming took off 0 bases at V and 4 bases at J, with 19 bases between the two ends. The length of the CDR3 is 18 residues. The DNA for the CDR3 is TGCGCCAGCAGCCAAGATAGTCCCGGACATCAGGGTTACAATGAGCAGTTCTTC. Encoded protein: CASSQDSPGHQGYNEQFF.

The count of this clone is one. The chain has TRBV28 and TRBJ1-2, with a weak D call TRBD1 (5 bases). Trimming left V 5 bases short and J 5 bases short, with 21 bases between. Germline values: CDR1 MDHEN, CDR2 SYDVKM. CDR3 length: 16 amino acids. The CDR3 loop reads CASSIALGGKDYGYTF. The CDR3 nucleotides read TGTGCCAGCAGTATTGCCCTCGGGGGTAAAGATTATGGCTACACCTTC.

The chain couples TRBV7-8 to TRBJ1-5; 9 nucleotides match TRBD1. The CDR3 totals 18 residues. Germline assignment: CDR1 SGHVS and CDR2 FQNEAQ. Trimming cost V 0 bases and J 3 bases; bases outside gene matches: 9. The CDR3 DNA reads as TGTGCCAGCAGCTTAGCACAGGGGGCTGGGTCATTCAATCAGCCCCAGCATTTT. Protein sequence: CASSLAQGAGSFNQPQHF.

This clone was seen more than once but under ten times. Other DNA variants within this sample encode the same CDR3. This chain connects TRBV6-5 to TRBJ1-5; D is perhaps TRBD1 (5 bases). The V and J ends lost 6 bases and 5 bases respectively, with 8 bases between them. CDR1 and CDR2 (germline): MNHEY, SVGAGI. This CDR3 is 12 amino acids long. CDR3 amino acids: CASRGGDQPQHF. Written as DNA, the CDR3 is TGTGCCAGCAGGGGAGGGGATCAGCCCCAGCATTTT.